This TCR beta chain was recorded in a study of blood T cell repertoires in COVID-19 (dated by TCRdb to 2020 to 2021). Study-wide context: Samples covering the acute and convalescent phases of COVID-19 were provided by collaborators in the United States, Italy and Spain. The material from the prospective study consisted of cDNA or gDNA derived from T cells, B-cell-depleted T cells, or PBMCs. Deeply sampled blood TCRbeta repertoires from subjects exposed to, actively infected with, or recovered from COVID-19 were included in the dataset. The repertoires were released in a freely available public database meant as a resource for research on the immune response to SARS-CoV-2. The samples were drawn from the first 160 participants of the ongoing ImmuneRACE study and from under 1,500 subjects provided by 6 global collaborators. A de-identified subject ID, COVID-19 status, age in years and sex were almost always included in the sample metadata. HLA class I and class II types, where available, came from metadata supplied by the sample provider rather than from assay-based typing.

A note on this clone: There is no known antigen for this receptor. Base-call qualities are not available, and no considerably larger clone is one nucleotide away.

The CDR1 and CDR2 encoded by the germline V gene (reference sequence) are DFQATT and SNEGSKA. The CDR3 starts with the cysteine, ends with the phenylalanine, and has 14 residues. Of the read, only the CDR3 DNA is kept; its 42 bases are in frame from base 1. Germline trimming amounts to 3 bases on V and 1 base on J, with 5 as the count of junction bases outside the gene matches. Broad study findings and their caveats: The amount of clinical and demographic metadata varied by source and participant and was provided uncurated.

Each collaborating institution followed its own protocols to collect whole blood in K2EDTA tubes. For TCRbeta analysis, collaborator samples were shipped as frozen whole blood, as isolated PBMCs, or as DNA extracted from either sample type. TCRbeta CDR3 regions were amplified from genomic DNA by means of the immunoSEQ Assay, a bias-controlled multiplex PCR. The authors' analysis ran thus. The number of nucleated cells in each sample was estimated by amplification of reference gene primers within the assay. Sequence reads were collapsed and filtered to measure the absolute abundance of every unique TCRbeta CDR3 rearrangement. For each sample, productive Simpson clonality was calculated as the square root of Simpson's diversity index across productive rearrangements. TCRdb retrieved this table from immuneACCESS and kept in-frame rearrangements only. Not all clones are present; in checked studies, unresolved V genes account for under half, and no reason is known for the remainder. V, J and clone size were drawn from that table, and D and trimming were deduced from the DNA. Within this sample are nearly 350,000 clones, with around 80% of them counted one time only. Roughly 3% of the sample goes to the ten largest clones.

This clonotype originated in a man aged 30 to 39 with active or convalescent COVID-19. What was sequenced was peripheral blood. The chain is assembled from TRBV20-1 and TRBJ2-5, and 7 junctional nucleotides match TRBD1. For the CDR3, the sequence is CSASSAGGQETQYF. Read as DNA, the sequence is TGCAGTGCTAGTTCGGCAGGGGGCCAAGAGACCCAGTACTTC.